This TCR beta chain stems from a study of cytomegalovirus exposure and HLA in healthy donors. Study-level findings and limits: Overall, about 160 TCR beta chains were annotated as cytomegalovirus-associated. A later analysis reportedly identified an Asian-associated ancestry cluster as carrying fewer N-insertions than the approximately 670-donor mean. Data from an earlier analysis indicated that most TCR beta V segments were productive either about 90% or about 30% of the time.

Donors sampled were nominally healthy, though unrecorded immune exposures were likely. Comment on this clone: Its target is unknown.

The PCR ran on 60 Vbeta and 13 Jbeta primers. The method was immunoSEQ multiplex PCR; TCRdb's version includes in-frame clones alone and lacks a portion of them. The sample has around 78,000 clones, 84% seen once. Between the trimmed V and J ends, which lost 0 bases and 7 bases, there was a span of 7 bases. This CDR3 is 12 amino acids long. The germline V gene encodes CDR1 SGHRS and CDR2 YFSETQ. This clonotype originated in a woman aged 45-59 years in good health and CMV-seronegative. V and J are TRBV5-1 and TRBJ1-1; D unresolved. What was sequenced was PBMCs. CDR3 residues: CASSLGVNEAFF. The CDR3 nucleotides read TGCGCCAGCAGCTTGGGCGTGAATGAAGCTTTCTTT.